This TCR beta chain was profiled in a study of blood T cells in healthy people across ages. Then a second PCR, running roughly 7 to 11 cycles, was carried out with a sample-barcoded 5' primer and a J-beta primer mix. TCRdb recomputed calls from the 5' RACE reads with MiXCR, one row per CDR3 protein. The repertoire includes over 1,200,000 distinct CDR3 sequences, 59% of them detected once, and 5% to 7% sits in the top ten. A remark on this clonotype: The limits of the CDR3 on the DNA are not certain, so only TCRdb's listed CDR3 is given.

This clonotype was obtained from a man between 18 and 29 years old in good health. Specimen: blood.

The CDR3 loop is CASSLWAGGAVYNERFF. The genes are TRBV5-1 and TRBJ2-1; the table names TRBD2, a call not compared with the DNA. The CDR3 comprises 17 residues, both ends counted. Germline CDR1 SGHRS, CDR2 YFSETQ.